The next 19 T cell receptor beta chains were all read from a single sample in a study of CD8+CD57+ T cells in acquired aplastic anemia. In patients chosen for sequencing, flow cytometry had shown CD8+CD57+ cell expansion. Investigators profiled TCR beta VDJ and CDR3 from genomic DNA template. TCRdb called the reads again in MiXCR, with one record for every CDR3 protein. The sample carries about 470,000 distinct CDR3 sequences, approximately 33% recorded once. The sample comprised sorted CD4+, CD8+, or CD8+CD57+ T cells (not recorded which) from PBMCs. These receptors originate from a human donor with aplastic anemia.

The chain couples TRBV25-1 to TRBJ2-7; the D gene is possibly TRBD1 (5 bases). CDR3 length equals 17 residues. Germline V gene lookup returns CDR1 MGHDK and CDR2 SYGVNS. V was clipped by 6 bases and J by 0 bases, with 21 bases between them. The CDR3 here is CASSVAPQQASSYEQYF. The CDR3 nucleotides are TGTGCCAGCAGCGTTGCCCCCCAACAGGCTAGCTCCTACGAGCAGTACTTC.

This clonotype was observed a handful of times. The V gene is TRBV7-8, the J gene TRBJ1-1; D unclear. Germline assignment: CDR1 SGHVS and CDR2 FQNEAQ. CDR3 length: 16 amino acids. Trimming shortened V by 5 bases and J by 6 bases, and 22 bases separated the two germline ends. The CDR3, as DNA: TGTGCCAGCAGCCCCAAACGTACCTCGGCTACGGCTGAAGCTTTCTTT. Its translation: CASSPKRTSATAEAFF.

This rearrangement joins TRBV19 to TRBJ2-1, with D possibly TRBD2 on 5 matching bases. The CDR3 runs 12 residues. From germline, CDR1 is LNHDA and CDR2 SQIVND (reference sequence). V was cut by 5 bases and J by 8 bases, with 10 bases left in between. For the CDR3, the DNA is TGTGCCAGTAGTGAGGGTAGCGATGAGCAGTTCTTC. Translated, it gives CASSEGSDEQFF.

This clonotype showed up many times. The chain links TRBV7-2 to TRBJ2-7, with D perhaps matching TRBD2 (5 bases). Trimming took 5 bases from V and 2 from J, leaving 10 bases between them. Per the germline V gene, CDR1 is SGHTA and CDR2 is FQGNSA. CDR3 size: 13 residues. CDR3 in amino acids: CASSQSGTYEQYF. CDR3 nucleotides: TGTGCCAGCAGCCAGAGCGGAACCTACGAGCAGTACTTC.

This clonotype appeared many times. This chain connects TRBV19 to TRBJ1-2; D not resolved. Trimming pared 3 bases from V and 3 bases from J, leaving 8 bases between. This CDR3 region has 13 residues. CDR1 is LNHDA, CDR2 SQIVND, per germline (reference sequence). The CDR3: CASSMTEYYGYTF. CDR3 sequence (DNA): TGTGCCAGTAGTATGACGGAGTACTATGGCTACACCTTC.

V usage is TRBV19 and J usage is TRBJ2-3, with D unresolved. V lost 3 bases, J lost 0 bases, and 10 bases lay in between. The CDR3 is 15 amino acids. The V gene's germline CDR1 is LNHDA and CDR2 SQIVND (reference sequence). This CDR3 reads CASSMVGSSTDTQYF. In DNA, the CDR3 is TGTGCCAGTAGTATGGTGGGATCTAGCACAGATACGCAGTATTTT.

Only a few counts were recorded for this clonotype. This chain joins TRBV19 and TRBJ1-2; TRBD1 agrees at 8 bases. The CDR3 consists of 12 residues. CDR1 is LNHDA, CDR2 SQIVND, per germline (reference sequence). J gave up 8 bases and V 10 bases, and 9 bases lay outside the gene matches. CDR3 amino acids: CATADRVVGYTF. For the CDR3, the DNA is TGTGCCACAGCGGACAGGGTAGTAGGCTACACCTTC.

This clonotype has only a few counts. V usage is TRBV9 and J usage is TRBJ2-1; 13 bases agree with TRBD2. Germline values: CDR1 SGDLS, CDR2 YYNGEE. This CDR3 region has 15 residues. Trimming cost V 0 bases and J 7 bases; bases outside gene matches: 1. CDR3 in amino acids: CASSVETSGRNEQFF. The CDR3 coding sequence is TGTGCCAGCAGCGTAGAGACTAGCGGGAGGAATGAGCAGTTCTTC.

CDR3 amino acids: CASSSTGGDEKLFF. For the CDR3, the DNA is TGTGCCAGCAGTTCGACAGGGGGCGATGAAAAACTGTTTTTT. The chain carries TRBV12-3 or TRBV12-4 and TRBJ1-4; 10 nucleotides line up with TRBD1. The junction had 2 bases not matched to a gene; V was cut back by 4 bases and J by 6 bases. The CDR3 sequence is 14 residues long.

The rearrangement links TRBV20-1 to TRBJ1-2; maybe TRBD1 (5 bases). Germline loops: CDR1 DFQATT, CDR2 SNEGSKA (reference sequence). V gave up 6 bases and J gave up 4 bases, with 30 bases separating them. CDR3 length: 18 amino acids. The CDR3 sequence is CSALPGQTTAVYSYGYTF. The CDR3 DNA follows: TGCAGTGCCCTACCGGGGCAGACGACGGCTGTCTATAGCTATGGCTACACCTTC.

This clonotype was picked up many times. This chain links TRBV2 with TRBJ1-4, with D unclear. The CDR3 covers 13 residues. Germline loops: CDR1 SNHLY, CDR2 FYNNEI. The germline V and J ends were trimmed by 7 bases and 3 bases, with 9 bases remaining between them. CDR3 sequence (DNA): TGTGCCAGCATGGGAATGGCTAATGAAAAACTGTTTTTT. It yields the protein CASMGMANEKLFF.

This clonotype was observed at least ten times. The J gene is TRBJ1-1, the V gene TRBV7-8; no clear D gene. V lost 5 bases and J lost 4, with 14 bases in between. CDR1 is SGHVS, CDR2 FQNEAQ, per germline. The CDR3 contains 14 residues. Written as DNA, the CDR3 is TGTGCCAGCAGCCAGAGAGTAGTTGGCACTGAAGCTTTCTTT. Its protein product is CASSQRVVGTEAFF.

The chain is built from TRBV2 and TRBJ2-2; the D is unclear. Germline CDR1 reads SNHLY; CDR2 reads FYNNEI. V lost 3 bases to trimming and J lost 0 bases, with 8 bases between them. The CDR3 is 15 residues long. The CDR3 coding sequence is TGTGCCAGCAGTGATTGGATCGCGAACACCGGGGAGCTGTTTTTT. It encodes CASSDWIANTGELFF.

CDR3 in DNA: TGTGCCACCAGTGATTTGGAACAGGGGGCCAACGTCCTGACTTTC. This encodes CATSDLEQGANVLTF. The genes are TRBV24-1 and TRBJ2-6; D gene ambiguous. This CDR3 is built from 15 residues. CDR1 and CDR2 (germline): KGHDR, SFDVKD. The germline V and J ends were trimmed by 0 bases and 4 bases, with 6 bases remaining between them.

This clonotype was detected a few times. The gene calls are TRBV7-9 and TRBJ1-1; D not certain. Germline CDR1 SEHNR, CDR2 FQNEAQ (reference sequence). This CDR3 is 14 amino acids long. V lost 4 bases and J 3 bases, leaving 12 bases between the germline ends. Written as DNA, the CDR3 is TGTGCCAGCAGCTACAAAAATAGGGACACTGAAGCTTTCTTT. Protein: CASSYKNRDTEAFF. The whole variable domain, filled in from reference TRBV7-9 and TRBJ1-1, reads DTGVSQNPRHKITKRGQNVTFRCDPISEHNRLYWYRQTLGQGPEFLTYFQNEAQLEKSRLLSDRFSAERPKGSFSTLEIQRTEQGDSAMYLCASSYKNRDTEAFFGQGTRLTVV.

There are a few counts of this clonotype. The chain links TRBV9 to TRBJ1-2, with 9 bases lining up with TRBD1. The CDR3 has 14 residues. Trimming cost V 3 bases and J 8 bases; bases outside gene matches: 8. Germline assignment: CDR1 SGDLS and CDR2 YYNGEE. In DNA, the CDR3 is TGTGCCAGCAGCGACGGGACAGGGTATCGGGGCTACACCTTC. It encodes CASSDGTGYRGYTF.

Comments on this clonotype: One base away lies a much larger clone, so this may be a sequencing read error. J is TRBJ2-7 and V is TRBV20-1; D perhaps matches TRBD1 (5 bases). V was shortened by 6 bases and J by 8 bases, with 14 bases between the two germline ends. Germline-derived CDR1 and CDR2 are DFQATT and SNEGSKA (reference sequence). This CDR3 is 11 amino acids long. The CDR3 DNA follows: TGCAGTGCGAAGGACAAGTACCAGCAGTACTTC. Translation gives CSAKDKYQQYF.

The rearrangement uses TRBV9 and TRBJ2-5; D gene unclear. The V gene lost 0 bases and the J gene lost 0 bases, with 9 bases spanning the gap. The CDR3 has 15 amino acids. Germline assignment: CDR1 SGDLS and CDR2 YYNGEE. Written as DNA, the CDR3 is TGTGCCAGCAGCGTAGATGGCCGCAACCAAGAGACCCAGTACTTC. The encoded protein is CASSVDGRNQETQYF.

This clonotype was detected only once. A single base separates this from a much larger clone, so it may be a read error. The chain couples TRBV20-1 to TRBJ1-1; D unresolved. Trimming took 2 bases from V and 4 from J, leaving 11 bases between them. The CDR3 consists of 13 residues. Germline-derived CDR1 and CDR2 are DFQATT and SNEGSKA (reference sequence). The CDR3 region is CSARQLTSTEAFF. As DNA, the CDR3 is TGCAGTGCTAGACAGCTGACGAGCACTGAAGCTTTCTTT.